The 5 T cell receptor beta chains reported below all come from one sample, sequenced in a study of Graves' ophthalmopathy and Graves' hyperthyroidism (dated by TCRdb to 2017 to 2018). The sequencer listed for this sample is Illumina HiSeq 2000. For repertoire sequencing, TCR beta CDR3 regions were amplified from RNA transcripts. HTBI primers and the Qiagen OneStep RT-PCR kit were used in a first-round RT-PCR, which was followed by a second-round multiplex PCR, size selection and purification. Clones were called with MiXCR by TCRdb after fastp trimmed the public reads at Q25, and only in-frame beta chains were retained. Rows merge per CDR3 protein into single entries with the most common DNA and genes. Here the sample has hundreds of thousands of distinct CDR3 sequences; around 21% occur a single time. Together, the top ten hold roughly 3.2% of the sample. The source material was peripheral blood. Receptors were obtained from a young woman with stable Graves' hyperthyroidism. Donor details come from another sample of the same person, matched by shared clones.

This clonotype was counted ten times or more. The rearrangement links TRBV28 to TRBJ1-5, with TRBD1 as a possible D gene (5 bases). This CDR3 comprises 13 residues. Germline CDR1 reads MDHEN; CDR2 reads SYDVKM. Trimming removed 10 bases from V and 2 bases from J, with 12 bases in between. The CDR3 spells CATEGSGNQPQHF. For the CDR3, the DNA is TGTGCCACCGAGGGGAGCGGCAATCAGCCCCAGCATTTT.

This clonotype has a single count. The chain recombines TRBV7-9 with TRBJ1-1, with a tentative D call TRBD1 (5 bases). The CDR3 is 15 amino acids. CDR1 is SEHNR and CDR2 is FQNEAQ in the germline V gene (reference sequence). Trimming took 2 bases from V and 1 from J, leaving 11 bases between them. Here the CDR3 reads CASSLQGGENTEAFF. In DNA, the CDR3 is TGTGCCAGCAGCTTACAGGGAGGGGAGAACACTGAAGCTTTCTTT. Filled out from reference TRBV7-9 and TRBJ1-1, the complete variable domain reads DTGVSQNPRHKITKRGQNVTFRCDPISEHNRLYWYRQTLGQGPEFLTYFQNEAQLEKSRLLSDRFSAERPKGSFSTLEIQRTEQGDSAMYLCASSLQGGENTEAFFGQGTRLTVV.

This clonotype was seen ten or more times. V and J are TRBV12-3 or TRBV12-4 and TRBJ2-2; 7 bases match TRBD2. This CDR3 contains 16 residues. With 5 bases clipped from V and 0 bases from J, the junction kept 6 bases outside the gene matches. The CDR3: CASSHWDYANTGELFF. In nucleotides, the CDR3 is TGTGCCAGCAGTCACTGGGACTATGCGAACACCGGGGAGCTGTTTTTT.

This clonotype was recorded a few times. The rearrangement uses TRBV15 and TRBJ2-7; maybe TRBD2 (7 bases). Trimming took 0 bases from V and 7 from J, leaving 13 bases between them. CDR1 and CDR2 (germline): LNHNV, YYDKDF (reference sequence). The CDR3 is 14 residues long. For the CDR3, the DNA is TGTGCCACCAGCAGAGATCGGGGGGCGAGGGAGCAGTACTTC. This translates into CATSRDRGAREQYF.

Many counts were recorded for this clonotype. V and J are TRBV4-1 and TRBJ1-1, with 8 bases fitting TRBD1. CDR1 is MGHRA, CDR2 YSYEKL, per germline. The V segment lost 4 bases and the J segment 5 bases; nucleotides outside the gene matches: 9. The CDR3 sequence is 15 residues long. CDR3: CASSRYRGNITEAFF. Written as DNA, the CDR3 is TGCGCCAGCAGCCGCTACAGGGGGAATATAACTGAAGCTTTCTTT.